Shown below are 3 T cell receptor beta chains from a single sample sequenced in a study of blood T cell repertoires in COVID-19 (dated by TCRdb to about 2020). Libraries were made using the immunoSEQ multiplex PCR assay. Entries here come from immuneACCESS through TCRdb and include only in-frame sequences with V and J called. Some clones fail to appear in such tables; in the studies checked, an unresolved V gene covers under half of the shortfall, and the cause of the remainder is unknown. This sample gives some 150,000 clones in total; nearly 80% of them show up just once. Around 2.9% of the sample lies in the top ten. Source material: PBMCs or T cells enriched from blood (not recorded which). These receptor sequences come from a woman aged 45-60 years who had recovered from COVID-19.

The V gene is TRBV27, the J gene TRBJ1-2, with 11 bases aligning to TRBD1. The trim removed 6 bases at V and 8 bases at J, leaving 2 bases unmatched. The CDR3 is made up of 12 amino acids. Germline V gene lookup returns CDR1 MNHEY and CDR2 SMNVEV (reference sequence). In DNA form, the CDR3 reads TGTGCCAGCAGGGACAGGGGGCAAGGCTACACCTTC. Translation gives CASRDRGQGYTF.

This clone has a single count. Other DNA variants within this sample encode the same CDR3. V is TRBV3-1 (or the pseudogene TRBV3-2) and J is TRBJ1-6, with unresolved D. Trimming pared 2 bases from V and 7 bases from J, leaving 6 bases between. The CDR3 runs to 13 residues. Per the germline V gene, CDR1 is LGHDT and CDR2 is YNNKEL (reference sequence). CDR3 sequence: CASSQNGNSPLHF. DNA for the CDR3: TGTGCCAGCAGCCAAAACGGGAATTCACCCCTCCACTTT.

The chain carries TRBV6-5 and TRBJ1-5, with 11 bases fitting TRBD1. Germline lookup yields CDR1 MNHEY and CDR2 SVGAGI. The trim removed 6 bases at V and 3 bases at J, leaving 4 bases unmatched. The CDR3 is 15 residues long. CDR3 region: CASRVGQGANQPQHF. CDR3 sequence (DNA): TGTGCCAGCAGAGTTGGACAGGGGGCCAATCAGCCCCAGCATTTT.